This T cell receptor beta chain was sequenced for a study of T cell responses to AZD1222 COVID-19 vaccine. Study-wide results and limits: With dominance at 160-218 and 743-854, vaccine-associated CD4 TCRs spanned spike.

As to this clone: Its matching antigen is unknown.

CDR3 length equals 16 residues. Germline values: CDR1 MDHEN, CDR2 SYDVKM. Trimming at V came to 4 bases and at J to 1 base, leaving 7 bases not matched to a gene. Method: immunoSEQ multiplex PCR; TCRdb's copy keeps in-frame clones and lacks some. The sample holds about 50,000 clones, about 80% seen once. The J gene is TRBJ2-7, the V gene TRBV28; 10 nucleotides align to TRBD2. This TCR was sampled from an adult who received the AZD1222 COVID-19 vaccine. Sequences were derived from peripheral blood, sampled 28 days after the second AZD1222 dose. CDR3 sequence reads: CASSSVLAGASYEQYF. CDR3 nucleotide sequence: TGTGCCAGCAGTTCCGTCCTAGCGGGAGCTTCCTACGAGCAGTACTTC.